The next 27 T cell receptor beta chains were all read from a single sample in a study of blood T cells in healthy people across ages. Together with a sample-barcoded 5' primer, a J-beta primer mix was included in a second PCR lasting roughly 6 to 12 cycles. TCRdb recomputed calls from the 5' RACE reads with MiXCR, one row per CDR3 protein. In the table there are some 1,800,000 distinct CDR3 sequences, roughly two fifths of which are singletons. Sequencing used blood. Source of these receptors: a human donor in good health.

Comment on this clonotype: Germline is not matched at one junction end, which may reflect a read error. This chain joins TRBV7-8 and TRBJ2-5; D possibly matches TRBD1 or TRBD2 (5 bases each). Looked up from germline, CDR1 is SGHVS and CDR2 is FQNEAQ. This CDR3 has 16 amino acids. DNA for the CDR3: TGTGTCAGCAGCTCTGGACCCTCGAGGGGCCAAGAGACCCAGTACTTC. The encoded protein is CVSSSGPSRGQETQYF.

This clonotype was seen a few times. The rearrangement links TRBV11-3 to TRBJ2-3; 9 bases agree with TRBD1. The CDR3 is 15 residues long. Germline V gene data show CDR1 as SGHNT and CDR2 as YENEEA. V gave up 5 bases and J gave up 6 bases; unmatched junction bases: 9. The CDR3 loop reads CASSLGQGQWDTQYF. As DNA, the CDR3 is TGTGCCAGCAGCCTAGGACAGGGGCAATGGGATACGCAGTATTTT.

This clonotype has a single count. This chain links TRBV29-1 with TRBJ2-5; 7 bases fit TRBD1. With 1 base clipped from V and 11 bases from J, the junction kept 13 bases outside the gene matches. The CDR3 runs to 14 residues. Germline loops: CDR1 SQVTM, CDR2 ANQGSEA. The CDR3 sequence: CSVEGQGSYNEQYF. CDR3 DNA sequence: TGCAGCGTTGAAGGACAGGGATCCTACAATGAGCAGTACTTC.

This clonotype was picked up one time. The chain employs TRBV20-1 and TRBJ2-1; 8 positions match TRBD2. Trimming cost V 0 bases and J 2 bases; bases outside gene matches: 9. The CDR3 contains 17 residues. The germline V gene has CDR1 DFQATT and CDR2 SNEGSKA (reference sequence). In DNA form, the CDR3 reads TGCAGTGCTAGAGACTACAGGACTAGCTTTACCTACAATGAGCAGTTCTTC. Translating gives CSARDYRTSFTYNEQFF.

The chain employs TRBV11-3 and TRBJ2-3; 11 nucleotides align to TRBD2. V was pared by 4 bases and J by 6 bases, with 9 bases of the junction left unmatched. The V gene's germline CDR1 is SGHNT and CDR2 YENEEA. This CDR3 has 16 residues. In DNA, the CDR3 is TGTGCCAGCAGCTCTGTTCTAGCGGGGGGTTGGGATACGCAGTATTTT. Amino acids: CASSSVLAGGWDTQYF.

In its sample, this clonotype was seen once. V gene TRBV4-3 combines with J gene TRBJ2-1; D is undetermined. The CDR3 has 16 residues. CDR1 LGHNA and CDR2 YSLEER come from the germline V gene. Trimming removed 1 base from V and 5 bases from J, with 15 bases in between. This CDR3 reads CASSQVDLLDDNEQFF. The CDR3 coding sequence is TGCGCCAGCAGCCAAGTTGATTTGCTAGACGACAATGAGCAGTTCTTC.

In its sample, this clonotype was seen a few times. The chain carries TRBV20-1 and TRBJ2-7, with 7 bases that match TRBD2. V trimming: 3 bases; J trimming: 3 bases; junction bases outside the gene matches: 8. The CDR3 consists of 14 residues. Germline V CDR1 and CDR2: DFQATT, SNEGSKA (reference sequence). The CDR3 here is CSARGGWGNYEQYF. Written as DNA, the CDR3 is TGCAGTGCTAGGGGGGGGTGGGGGAACTACGAGCAGTACTTC.

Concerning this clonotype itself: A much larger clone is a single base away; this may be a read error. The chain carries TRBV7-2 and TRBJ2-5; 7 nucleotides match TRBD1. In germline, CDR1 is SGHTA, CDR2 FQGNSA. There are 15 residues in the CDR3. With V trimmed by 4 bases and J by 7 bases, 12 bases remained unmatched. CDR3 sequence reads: CTSSSTNTGVGTQYF. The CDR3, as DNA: TGTACCAGCAGCTCTACTAATACAGGGGTTGGGACCCAGTACTTC.

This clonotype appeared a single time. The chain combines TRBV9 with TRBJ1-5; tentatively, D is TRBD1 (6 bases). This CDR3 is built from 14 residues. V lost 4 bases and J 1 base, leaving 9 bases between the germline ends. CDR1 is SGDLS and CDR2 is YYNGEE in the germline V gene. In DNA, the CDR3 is TGTGCCAGCAGCAAAACAGGGAGCAATCAGCCCCAGCATTTT. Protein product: CASSKTGSNQPQHF.

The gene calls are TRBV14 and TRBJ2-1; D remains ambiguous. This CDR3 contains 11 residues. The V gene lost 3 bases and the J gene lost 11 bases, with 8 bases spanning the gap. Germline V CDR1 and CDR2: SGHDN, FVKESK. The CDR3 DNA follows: TGTGCCAGCAGCCACAACTCTAAGCAGTTCTTC. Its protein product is CASSHNSKQFF. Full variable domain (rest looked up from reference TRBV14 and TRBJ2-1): EAGVTQFPSHSVIEKGQTVTLRCDPISGHDNLYWYRRVMGKEIKFLLHFVKESKQDESGMPNNRFLAERTGGTYSTLKVQPAELEDSGVYFCASSHNSKQFFGPGTRLTVL.

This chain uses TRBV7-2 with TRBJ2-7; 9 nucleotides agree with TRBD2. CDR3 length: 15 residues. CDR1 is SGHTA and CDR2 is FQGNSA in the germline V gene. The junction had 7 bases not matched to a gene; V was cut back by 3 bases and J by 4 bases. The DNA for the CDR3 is TGTGCCAGCAGCTTGGGTAGCGGGGGTGGGTACGAGCAGTACTTC. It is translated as CASSLGSGGGYEQYF.

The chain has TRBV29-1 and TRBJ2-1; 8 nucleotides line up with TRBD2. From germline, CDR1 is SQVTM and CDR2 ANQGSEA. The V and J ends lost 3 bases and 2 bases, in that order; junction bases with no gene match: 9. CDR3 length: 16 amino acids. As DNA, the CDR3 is TGCAGCGTTGATGGCCTCAGGGGACTAGCCTACAATGAGCAGTTCTTC. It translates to CSVDGLRGLAYNEQFF.

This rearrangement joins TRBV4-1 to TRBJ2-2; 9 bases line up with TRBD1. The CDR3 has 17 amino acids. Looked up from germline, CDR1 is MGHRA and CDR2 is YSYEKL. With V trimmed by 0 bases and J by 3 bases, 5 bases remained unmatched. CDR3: CASSQDPGQGYTGELFF. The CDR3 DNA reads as TGCGCCAGCAGCCAAGATCCGGGACAGGGATACACCGGGGAGCTGTTTTTT.

CDR3 amino acids: CASSQGTGGPLHF. In DNA form, the CDR3 reads TGTGCCAGCAGCCAAGGGACTGGGGGACCCCTCCACTTT. The chain is built from TRBV4-2 and TRBJ1-6, with D tentatively TRBD1 (5 bases). The V gene's germline CDR1 is LGHNA and CDR2 YNFKEQ. This CDR3 is 13 amino acids long. V gave up 1 base and J gave up 12 bases, with 10 bases separating them.

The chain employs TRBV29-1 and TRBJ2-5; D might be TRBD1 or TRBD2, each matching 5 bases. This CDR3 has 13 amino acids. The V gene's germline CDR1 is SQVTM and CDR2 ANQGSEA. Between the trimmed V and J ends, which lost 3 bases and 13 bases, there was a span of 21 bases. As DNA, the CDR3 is TGCAGCGTTGATGTGGGGGTAAGGCGTTCGGTGTACTTC. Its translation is CSVDVGVRRSVYF. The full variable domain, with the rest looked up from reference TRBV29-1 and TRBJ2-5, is SAVISQKPSRDICQRGTSLTIQCQVDSQVTMMFWYRQQPGQSLTLIATANQGSEATYESGFVIDKFPISRPNLTFSTLTVSNMSPEDSSIYLCSVDVGVRRSVYFGPGTRLLVL.

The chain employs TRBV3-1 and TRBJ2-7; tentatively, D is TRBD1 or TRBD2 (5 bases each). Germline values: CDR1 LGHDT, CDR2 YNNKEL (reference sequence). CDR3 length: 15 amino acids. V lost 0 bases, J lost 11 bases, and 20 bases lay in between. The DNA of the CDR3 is TGTGCCAGCAGCCAAGATTTAACGGGTGCGGGCAGGGAGTACTTC. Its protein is CASSQDLTGAGREYF.

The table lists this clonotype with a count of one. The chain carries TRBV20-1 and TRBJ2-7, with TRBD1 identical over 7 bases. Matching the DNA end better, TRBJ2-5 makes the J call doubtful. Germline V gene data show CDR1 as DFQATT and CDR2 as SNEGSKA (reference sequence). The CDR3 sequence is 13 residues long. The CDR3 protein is CSATARGLETQYF. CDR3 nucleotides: TGCAGTGCTACGGCCAGGGGGTTGGAGACCCAGTACTTC.

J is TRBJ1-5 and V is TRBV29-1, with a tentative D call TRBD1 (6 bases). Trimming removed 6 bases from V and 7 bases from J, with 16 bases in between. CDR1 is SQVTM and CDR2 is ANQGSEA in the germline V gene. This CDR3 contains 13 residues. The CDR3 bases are TGCAGCGTCGCCTCGGGACAAGGGCAGCCCCAGCATTTT. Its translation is CSVASGQGQPQHF.

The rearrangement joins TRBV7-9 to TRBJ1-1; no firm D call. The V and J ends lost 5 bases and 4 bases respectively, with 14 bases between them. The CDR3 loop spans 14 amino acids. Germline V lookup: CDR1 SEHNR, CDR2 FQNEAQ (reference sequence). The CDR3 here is CASSLESRFTEAFF. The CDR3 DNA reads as TGTGCCAGCAGCCTTGAGTCGAGATTCACTGAAGCTTTCTTT. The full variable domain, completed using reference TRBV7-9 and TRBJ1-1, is DTGVSQNPRHKITKRGQNVTFRCDPISEHNRLYWYRQTLGQGPEFLTYFQNEAQLEKSRLLSDRFSAERPKGSFSTLEIQRTEQGDSAMYLCASSLESRFTEAFFGQGTRLTVV.

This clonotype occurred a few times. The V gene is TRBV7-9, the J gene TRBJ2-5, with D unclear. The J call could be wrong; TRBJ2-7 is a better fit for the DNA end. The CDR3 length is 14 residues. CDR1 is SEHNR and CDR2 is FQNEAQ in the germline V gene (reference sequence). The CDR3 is CASSLAAVPYEQYF. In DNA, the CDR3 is TGTGCCAGCAGCCTGGCGGCGGTACCCTACGAGCAGTACTTC.

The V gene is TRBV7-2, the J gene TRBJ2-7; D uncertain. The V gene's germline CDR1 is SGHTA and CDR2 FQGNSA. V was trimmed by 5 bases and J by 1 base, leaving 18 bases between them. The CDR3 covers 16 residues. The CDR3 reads CASSRRTYLSSYEQYF. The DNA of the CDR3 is TGTGCCAGCAGCCGACGTACCTATTTATCATCCTACGAGCAGTACTTC.

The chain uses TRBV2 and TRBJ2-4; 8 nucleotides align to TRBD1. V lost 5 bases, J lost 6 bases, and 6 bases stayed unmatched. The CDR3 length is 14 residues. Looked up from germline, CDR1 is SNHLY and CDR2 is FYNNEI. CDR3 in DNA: TGTGCCAGCAGTACCCCAGGGGGCCGAAACATTCAGTACTTC. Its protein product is CASSTPGGRNIQYF.

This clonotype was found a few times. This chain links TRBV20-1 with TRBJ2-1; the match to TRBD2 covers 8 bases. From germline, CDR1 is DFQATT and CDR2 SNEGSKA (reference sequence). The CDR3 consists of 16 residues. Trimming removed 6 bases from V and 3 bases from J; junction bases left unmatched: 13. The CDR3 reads CSASYAGGRIYNEQFF. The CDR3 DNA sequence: TGCAGTGCCAGCTACGCGGGGGGCCGTATCTACAATGAGCAGTTCTTC.

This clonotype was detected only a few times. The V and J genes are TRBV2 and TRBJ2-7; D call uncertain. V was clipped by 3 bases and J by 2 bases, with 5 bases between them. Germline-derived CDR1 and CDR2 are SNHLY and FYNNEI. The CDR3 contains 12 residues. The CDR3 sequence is CASSDVPYEQYF. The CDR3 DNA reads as TGTGCCAGCAGTGATGTACCCTACGAGCAGTACTTC. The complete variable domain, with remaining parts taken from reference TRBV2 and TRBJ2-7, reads EPEVTQTPSHQVTQMGQEVILRCVPISNHLYFYWYRQILGQKVEFLVSFYNNEISEKSEIFDDQFSVERPDGSNFTLKIRSTKLEDSAMYFCASSDVPYEQYFGPGTRLTVT.

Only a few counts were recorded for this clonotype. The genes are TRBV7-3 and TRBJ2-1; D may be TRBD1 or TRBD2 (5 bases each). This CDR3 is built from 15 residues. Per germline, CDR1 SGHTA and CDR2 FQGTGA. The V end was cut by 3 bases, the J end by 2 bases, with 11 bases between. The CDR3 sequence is CASSFGDPTYNEQFF. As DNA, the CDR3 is TGTGCCAGCAGCTTCGGGGACCCGACCTACAATGAGCAGTTCTTC.

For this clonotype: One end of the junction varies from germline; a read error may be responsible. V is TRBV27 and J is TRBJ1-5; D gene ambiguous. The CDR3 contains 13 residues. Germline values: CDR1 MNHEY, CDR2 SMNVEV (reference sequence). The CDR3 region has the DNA TGTGCCAGCTCCCGCGGTAGCAATCAGCCCCGGCATTTT. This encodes CASSRGSNQPRHF.

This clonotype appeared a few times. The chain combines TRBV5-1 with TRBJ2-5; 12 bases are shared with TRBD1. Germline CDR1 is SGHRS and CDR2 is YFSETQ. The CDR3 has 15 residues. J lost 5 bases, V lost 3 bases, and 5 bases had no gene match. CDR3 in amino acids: CASSWGTGGEETQYF. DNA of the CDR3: TGCGCCAGCAGCTGGGGGACAGGGGGCGAGGAGACCCAGTACTTC.